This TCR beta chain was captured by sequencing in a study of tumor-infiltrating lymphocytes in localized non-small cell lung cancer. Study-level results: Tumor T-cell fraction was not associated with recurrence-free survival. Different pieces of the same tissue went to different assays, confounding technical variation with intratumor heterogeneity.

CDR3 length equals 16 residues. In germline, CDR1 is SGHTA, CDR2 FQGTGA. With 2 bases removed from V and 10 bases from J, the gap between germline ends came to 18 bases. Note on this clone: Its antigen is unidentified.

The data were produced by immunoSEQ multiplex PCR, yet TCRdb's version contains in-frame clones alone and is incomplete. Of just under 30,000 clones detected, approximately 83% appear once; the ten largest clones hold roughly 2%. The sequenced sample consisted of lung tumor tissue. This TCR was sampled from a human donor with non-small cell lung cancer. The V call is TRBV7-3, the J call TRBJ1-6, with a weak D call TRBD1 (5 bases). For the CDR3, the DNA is TGTGCCAGCAGCTTATTCGGGGCAAATGATAGATCACCCCTCCACTTT. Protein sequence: CASSLFGANDRSPLHF.